Listed below are T cell receptor beta chains from one sample, sequenced in a study of response to subunit inactivated influenza vaccine. TCRdb independently ran MiXCR on the RT-PCR reads; one entry per CDR3 protein. The data show 430,000 or so distinct CDR3 sequences, roughly 9.8% seen once. The specimen was PBMCs from blood, collected roughly 48 days after vaccination. The receptor set was obtained from a man aged 50 or older who received an inactivated influenza vaccine. Both conserved end residues are part of each CDR3. D genes are given only for firm matches. Only some rows state a clone size, as once, few, many or a class for expanded clones.

cdr3_aa | cdr3_nt | clone_size | d_call | j_call | v_call
CASSETSGSTDTQYF | TGTGCCAGCAGCGAAACTAGCGGGAGTACAGATACGCAGTATTTT | many | TRBD2 | TRBJ2-3 | TRBV5-5
CSAPTGNTEAFF | TGCAGTGCGCCTACAGGGAACACTGAAGCTTTCTTT | few | . | TRBJ1-1 | TRBV20-1
CASSYSYIGETQYF | TGTGCCAGCAGTTACTCCTACATAGGAGAGACCCAGTACTTC | . | . | TRBJ2-5 | TRBV6-5
CASSWTSNTGELFF | TGTGCCAGCAGTTGGACGTCGAACACCGGGGAGCTGTTTTTT | many | . | TRBJ2-2 | TRBV6-4
CAISEGANERFF | TGTGCCATCAGTGAAGGGGCCAATGAGCGGTTCTTC | . | . | TRBJ2-1 | TRBV10-3
CASSLLQSNTEAFF | TGCGCCAGCAGCTTGCTCCAGTCGAACACTGAAGCTTTCTTT | few | . | TRBJ1-1 | TRBV5-1
CASTRGYEQPQHF | TGTGCCAGCACCCGGGGGTATGAGCAGCCCCAGCATTTT | . | . | TRBJ1-5 | TRBV12-3/TRBV12-4
CASSPPTGVGDIQYF | TGTGCCAGCTCACCACCGACAGGGGTGGGAGACATTCAGTACTTC | few | TRBD1 | TRBJ2-4 | TRBV18
CSVARGGYNEQFF | TGCAGCGTTGCCAGGGGGGGTTACAATGAGCAGTTCTTC | many | . | TRBJ2-1 | TRBV29-1
CASSLRVAGGPSTDTQYF | TGTGCCAGCAGCTTAAGGGTAGCGGGGGGACCTAGCACAGATACGCAGTATTTT | . | TRBD2 | TRBJ2-3 | TRBV7-8
CASSIRLAGWGTDTQYF | TGTGCCAGCAGTATTCGACTAGCGGGGTGGGGCACAGATACGCAGTATTTT | few | TRBD2 | TRBJ2-3 | TRBV2
CAWTSKNTGELFF | TGTGCTTGGACATCGAAGAACACCGGGGAGCTGTTTTTT | . | . | TRBJ2-2 | TRBV2
CASRSTGATEAFF | TGTGCCAGCAGATCCACAGGGGCCACTGAAGCTTTCTTT | few | TRBD1 | TRBJ1-1 | TRBV7-3
CASSLPSGISYNEQFF | TGTGCCAGCAGTTTGCCTAGCGGGATTTCCTACAATGAGCAGTTCTTC | . | TRBD2 | TRBJ2-1 | TRBV28
CASSSLTGPSDEQYF | TGTGCCAGCAGTTCGCTGACAGGGCCCTCCGACGAGCAGTACTTC | . | TRBD1 | TRBJ2-7 | TRBV12-3/TRBV12-4
CASSLELVGYNEQFF | TGTGCCAGCAGCTTAGAACTAGTCGGGTACAATGAGCAGTTCTTC | . | . | TRBJ2-1 | TRBV11-1
CASSKPGLAMEETQYF | TGTGCCAGCAGCAAACCGGGACTAGCTATGGAGGAGACCCAGTACTTC | . | TRBD2 | TRBJ2-5 | TRBV4-2
CASRPGLAGLNTGELFF | TGTGCCAGCAGACCGGGACTAGCGGGGTTAAACACCGGGGAGCTGTTTTTT | few | TRBD2 | TRBJ2-2 | TRBV3-1
CSARARGGSTEAFF | TGCAGTGCTAGAGCCAGGGGGGGGAGCACTGAAGCTTTCTTT | . | TRBD1 | TRBJ1-1 | TRBV20-1
CASSDGGSGTGELFF | TGTGCCAGCAGTGATGGGGGATCGGGCACCGGGGAGCTGTTTTTT | . | . | TRBJ2-2 | TRBV25-1
CASRRLAEETQYF | TGTGCCAGCAGAAGACTAGCGGAAGAGACCCAGTACTTC | many | TRBD2 | TRBJ2-5 | TRBV2
CASSLAGRPVETQYF | TGTGCCAGCAGCTTAGCGGGACGGCCCGTGGAGACCCAGTACTTC | . | . | TRBJ2-5 | TRBV7-2
CASRGQGDNTGELFF | TGTGCCAGCAGGGGACAGGGGGATAACACCGGGGAGCTGTTTTTT | few | TRBD1 | TRBJ2-2 | TRBV12-3/TRBV12-4
CASSLQGVETQYF | TGTGCCAGCAGCTTACAGGGTGTAGAGACCCAGTACTTC | few | . | TRBJ2-5 | TRBV7-9
CASTFTSGRLSYEQYF | TGTGCCAGCACCTTTACTAGCGGGAGGCTCTCCTACGAGCAGTACTTC | few | TRBD2 | TRBJ2-7 | TRBV7-2
CASSFTTSKTQYF | TGTGCCAGCAGCTTCACCACCTCGAAGACCCAGTACTTC | many | . | TRBJ2-5 | TRBV5-6
CSAPRTGGVNEKLFF | TGCAGTGCACCGCGGACAGGGGGCGTCAATGAAAAACTGTTTTTT | . | TRBD1 | TRBJ1-4 | TRBV20-1
CAIRTGTSVHEQFF | TGTGCCATCAGGACCGGGACTAGTGTTCATGAGCAGTTCTTC | . | TRBD2 | TRBJ2-1 | TRBV10-3
CASSEGTSGNEQFF | TGTGCCAGCAGTGAGGGGACTAGCGGCAATGAGCAGTTCTTC | many | TRBD2 | TRBJ2-1 | TRBV6-4
CASSQDLRSGNEQYF | TGTGCCAGCAGCCAAGATCTAAGGAGCGGGAACGAGCAGTACTTC | few | TRBD2 | TRBJ2-7 | TRBV3-1
CASSGQETQYF | TGTGCCAGCTCAGGGCAGGAGACCCAGTACTTC | few | . | TRBJ2-5 | TRBV6-6
CSVSAAGGRSEQFF | TGCAGCGTTTCCGCAGCGGGAGGTCGGAGTGAGCAGTTCTTC | many | TRBD2 | TRBJ2-1 | TRBV29-1
CASSEPGVTDTQYF | TGCGCCAGCAGCGAGCCGGGGGTCACAGATACGCAGTATTTT | . | . | TRBJ2-3 | TRBV5-1
CASSSQRFQETQYF | TGTGCCAGCAGTTCCCAACGCTTCCAAGAGACCCAGTACTTC | many | . | TRBJ2-5 | TRBV12-3/TRBV12-4